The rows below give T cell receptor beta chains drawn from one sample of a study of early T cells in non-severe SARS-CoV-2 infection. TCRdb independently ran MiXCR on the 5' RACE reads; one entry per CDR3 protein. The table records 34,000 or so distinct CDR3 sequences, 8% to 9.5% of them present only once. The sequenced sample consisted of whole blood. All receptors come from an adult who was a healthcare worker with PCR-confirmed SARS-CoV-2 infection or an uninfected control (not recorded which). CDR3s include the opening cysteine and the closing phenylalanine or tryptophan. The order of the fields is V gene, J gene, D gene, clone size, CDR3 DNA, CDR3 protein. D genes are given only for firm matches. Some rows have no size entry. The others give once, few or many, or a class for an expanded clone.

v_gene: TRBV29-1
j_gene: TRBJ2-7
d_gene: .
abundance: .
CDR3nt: TGCAGCGTCGAGAGGCCAGCTTCCTACGAGCAGTACTTC
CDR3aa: CSVERPASYEQYF

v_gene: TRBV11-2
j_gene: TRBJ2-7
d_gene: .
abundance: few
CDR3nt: TGTGCCAGCAGCTTAGACCCGAGCTCCTACGAGCAGTACTTC
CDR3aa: CASSLDPSSYEQYF

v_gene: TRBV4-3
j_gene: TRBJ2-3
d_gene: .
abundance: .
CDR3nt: TGCGCCAGCAGCCACAGAGAAGGAGATACGCAGTATTTT
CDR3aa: CASSHREGDTQYF

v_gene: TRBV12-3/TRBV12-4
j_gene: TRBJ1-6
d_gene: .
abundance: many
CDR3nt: TGTGCCAGCAGTTTTAGGAGCTCCTATAATTCACCCCTCCACTTT
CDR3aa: CASSFRSSYNSPLHF

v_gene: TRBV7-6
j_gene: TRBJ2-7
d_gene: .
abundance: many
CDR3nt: TGTGCCAGCAGCCACCGGGACGGACACTACGAGCAGTACTTC
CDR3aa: CASSHRDGHYEQYF

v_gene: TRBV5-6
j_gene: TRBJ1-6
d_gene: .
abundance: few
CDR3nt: TGTGCCAGCAGCTTGAGAGGGGGTTCCTATAATTCACCCCTCCACTTT
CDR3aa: CASSLRGGSYNSPLHF

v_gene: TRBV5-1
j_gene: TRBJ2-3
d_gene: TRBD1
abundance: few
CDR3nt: TGCGCCAGCCGGGGACAGCCGCCCACAGATACGCAGTATTTT
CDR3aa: CASRGQPPTDTQYF

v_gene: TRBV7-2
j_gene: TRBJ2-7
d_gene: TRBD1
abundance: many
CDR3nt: TGTGCCAGCAGCTTAGTTCCAGGGGGCCCCGAGCAGTACTTC
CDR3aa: CASSLVPGGPEQYF

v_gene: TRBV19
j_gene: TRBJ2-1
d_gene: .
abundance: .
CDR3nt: TGTGCCAGTACCTACAGGGTATCATCCTACAATGAGCAGTTCTTC
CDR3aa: CASTYRVSSYNEQFF

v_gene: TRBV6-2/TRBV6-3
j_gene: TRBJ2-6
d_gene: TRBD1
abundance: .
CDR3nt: TGTGCCAGCAGTCCCGGGACAGGGGCTGGGGCCAACGTCCTGACTTTC
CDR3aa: CASSPGTGAGANVLTF

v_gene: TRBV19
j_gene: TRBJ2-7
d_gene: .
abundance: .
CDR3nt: TGTGCCAGTAGCACAGGGTTGTACTTATACGAGCAGTACTTC
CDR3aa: CASSTGLYLYEQYF

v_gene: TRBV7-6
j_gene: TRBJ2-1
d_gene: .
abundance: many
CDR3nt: TGTGCCAGCAGCCTGGACAGCTACAATGAGCAGTTCTTC
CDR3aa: CASSLDSYNEQFF

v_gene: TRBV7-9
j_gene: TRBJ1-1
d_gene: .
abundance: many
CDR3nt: TGTGCCAGCAGCTACCGACTGAACACTGAAGCTTTCTTT
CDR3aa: CASSYRLNTEAFF

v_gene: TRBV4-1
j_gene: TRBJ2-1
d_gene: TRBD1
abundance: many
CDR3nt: TGCGCCAGCAGCCACCGAGGCGGGACAGGGGAGAATGAGCAGTTCTTC
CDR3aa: CASSHRGGTGENEQFF

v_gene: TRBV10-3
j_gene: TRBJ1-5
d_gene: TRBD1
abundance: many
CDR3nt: TGTGCCATCAGTTCGGACAGGGACGAACAGCCCCAGCATTTT
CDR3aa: CAISSDRDEQPQHF

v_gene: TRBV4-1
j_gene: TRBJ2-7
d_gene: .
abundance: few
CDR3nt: TGCGCCAGCAGCCCCGATACAGGGTTCTCCTACGAGCAGTACTTC
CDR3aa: CASSPDTGFSYEQYF

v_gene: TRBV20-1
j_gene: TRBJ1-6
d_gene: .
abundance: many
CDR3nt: TGCAGTGCTAGACAGGAGTATAATTCACCCCTCCACTTT
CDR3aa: CSARQEYNSPLHF

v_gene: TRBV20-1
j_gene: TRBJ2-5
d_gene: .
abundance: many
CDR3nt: TGCAGTGCACTTTTAGTCGGACCGCAAGAGACCCAGTACTTC
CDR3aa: CSALLVGPQETQYF

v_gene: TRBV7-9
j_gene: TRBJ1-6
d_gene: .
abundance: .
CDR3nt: TGTGCCAGCAGCTTCGGAGCGGTCGGATCACCCCTCCACTTT
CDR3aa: CASSFGAVGSPLHF

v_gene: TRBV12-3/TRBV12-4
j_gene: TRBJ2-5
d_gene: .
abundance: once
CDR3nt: TGTGCCAGCAGCCCCGGGCAGCTCCAAGAGACCCAGTACTTC
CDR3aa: CASSPGQLQETQYF

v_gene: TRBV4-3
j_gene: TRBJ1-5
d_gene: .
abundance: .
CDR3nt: TGCGCCAGCAGCCAAGCTTGGGGCAATCAGCCCCAGCATTTT
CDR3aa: CASSQAWGNQPQHF

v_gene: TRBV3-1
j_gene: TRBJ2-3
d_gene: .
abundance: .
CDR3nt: TGTGCCAGCAGCCAAATAACAGATACGCAGTATTTT
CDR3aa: CASSQITDTQYF

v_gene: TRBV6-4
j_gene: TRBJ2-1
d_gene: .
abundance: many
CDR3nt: TGTGCCAGCAGTCCCGGTAGGCGCTCCTACAATGAGCAGTTCTTC
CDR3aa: CASSPGRRSYNEQFF

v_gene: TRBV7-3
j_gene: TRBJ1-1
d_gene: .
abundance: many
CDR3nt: TGTGCCAGCAGCTGGGGCCAGAACACTGAAGCTTTCTTT
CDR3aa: CASSWGQNTEAFF

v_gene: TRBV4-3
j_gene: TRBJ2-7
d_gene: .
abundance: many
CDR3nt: TGCGCCAGCAGCCAAGATATTCGAGGTATTCCCTACGAGCAGTACTTC
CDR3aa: CASSQDIRGIPYEQYF

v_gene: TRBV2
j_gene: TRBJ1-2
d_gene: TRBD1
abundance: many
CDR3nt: TGTGCCAGCAGTGAAAGGGGGACAGGGGGCCTCTATGGCTACACCTTC
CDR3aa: CASSERGTGGLYGYTF

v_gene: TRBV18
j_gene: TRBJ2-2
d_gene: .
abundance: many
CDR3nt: TGTGCCAGCCGACCAACCCACAGGGCCGGGGAGCTGTTTTTT
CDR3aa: CASRPTHRAGELFF